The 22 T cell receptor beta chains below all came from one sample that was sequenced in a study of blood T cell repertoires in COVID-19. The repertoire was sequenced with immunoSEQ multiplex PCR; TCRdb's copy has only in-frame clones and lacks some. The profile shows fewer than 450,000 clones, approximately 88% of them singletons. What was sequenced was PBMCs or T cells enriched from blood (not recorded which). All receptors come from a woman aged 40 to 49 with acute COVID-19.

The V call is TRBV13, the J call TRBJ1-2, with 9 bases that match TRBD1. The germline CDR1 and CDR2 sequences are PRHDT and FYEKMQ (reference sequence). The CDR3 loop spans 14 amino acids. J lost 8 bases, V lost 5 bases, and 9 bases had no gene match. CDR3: CASSQAGTGLGYTF. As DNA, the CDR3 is TGTGCCAGCAGCCAAGCAGGGACAGGGTTGGGCTACACCTTC.

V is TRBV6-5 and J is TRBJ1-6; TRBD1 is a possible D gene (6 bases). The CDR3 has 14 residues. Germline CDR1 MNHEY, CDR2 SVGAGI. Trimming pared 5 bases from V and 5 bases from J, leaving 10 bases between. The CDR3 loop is CASSRDKDNSPLHF. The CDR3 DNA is TGTGCCAGCAGTAGGGACAAAGATAATTCACCCCTCCACTTT.

Here the CDR3 DNA reads TGCGCCAGCAGCCAAGATGCACTTTTCGGGGGAAACATTCAGTACTTC. Its translation: CASSQDALFGGNIQYF. The chain employs TRBV4-1 and TRBJ2-4, with D tentatively TRBD2 (6 bases). With 0 bases removed from V and 6 bases from J, the gap between germline ends came to 15 bases. This CDR3 comprises 16 residues. The germline V gene encodes CDR1 MGHRA and CDR2 YSYEKL.

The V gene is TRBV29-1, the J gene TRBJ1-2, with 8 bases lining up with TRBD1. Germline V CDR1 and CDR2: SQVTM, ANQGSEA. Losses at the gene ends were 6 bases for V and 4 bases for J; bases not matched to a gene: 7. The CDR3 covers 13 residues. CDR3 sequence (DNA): TGCAGCGTGCTGGGACAGGCAGCCTATGGCTACACCTTC. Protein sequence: CSVLGQAAYGYTF.

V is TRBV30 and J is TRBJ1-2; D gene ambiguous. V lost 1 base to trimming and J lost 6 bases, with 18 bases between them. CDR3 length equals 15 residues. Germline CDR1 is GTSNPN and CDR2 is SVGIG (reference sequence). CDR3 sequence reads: CAWSAAHLGRHGYTF. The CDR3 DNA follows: TGTGCCTGGAGTGCGGCCCACCTAGGGAGGCATGGCTACACCTTC.

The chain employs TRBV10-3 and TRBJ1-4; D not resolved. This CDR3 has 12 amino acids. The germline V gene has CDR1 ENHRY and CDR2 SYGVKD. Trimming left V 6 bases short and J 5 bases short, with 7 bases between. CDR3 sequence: CAISPGNEKLFF. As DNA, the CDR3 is TGTGCCATCAGCCCGGGAAATGAAAAACTGTTTTTT.

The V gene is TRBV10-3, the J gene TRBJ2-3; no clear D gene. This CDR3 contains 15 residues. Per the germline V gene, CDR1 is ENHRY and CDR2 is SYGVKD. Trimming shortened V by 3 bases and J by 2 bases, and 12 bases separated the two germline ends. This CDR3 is CAISDLVTNTDTQYF. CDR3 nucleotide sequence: TGTGCCATCAGTGATTTGGTTACAAACACAGATACGCAGTATTTT.

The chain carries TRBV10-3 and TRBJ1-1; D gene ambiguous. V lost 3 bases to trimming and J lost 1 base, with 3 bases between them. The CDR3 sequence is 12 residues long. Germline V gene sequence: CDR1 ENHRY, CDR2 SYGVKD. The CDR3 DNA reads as TGTGCCATCAGTGATAGGAACACTGAAGCTTTCTTT. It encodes CAISDRNTEAFF.

CDR3 in amino acids: CASSIDRTGNQPQHF. In DNA, the CDR3 is TGTGCCAGTAGTATAGACAGGACAGGCAATCAGCCCCAGCATTTT. V gene TRBV19 combines with J gene TRBJ1-5, with D maybe TRBD1 (6 bases). The CDR3 extends over 15 amino acids. Germline loops: CDR1 LNHDA, CDR2 SQIVND (reference sequence). V was shortened by 0 bases and J by 2 bases, with 8 bases between the two germline ends.

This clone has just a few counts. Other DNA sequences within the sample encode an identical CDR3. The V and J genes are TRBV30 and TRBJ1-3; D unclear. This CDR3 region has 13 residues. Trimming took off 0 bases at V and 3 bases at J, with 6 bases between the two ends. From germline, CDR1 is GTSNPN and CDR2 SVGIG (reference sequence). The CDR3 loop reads CAWSVSLGNTIYF. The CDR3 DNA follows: TGTGCCTGGAGTGTATCTCTTGGAAACACCATATATTTT. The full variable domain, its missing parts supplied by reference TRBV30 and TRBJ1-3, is SQTIHQWPATLVQPVGSPLSLECTVEGTSNPNLYWYRQAAGRGLQLLFYSVGIGQISSEVPQNLSASRPQDRQFILSSKKLLLSDSGFYLCAWSVSLGNTIYFGEGSWLTVV.

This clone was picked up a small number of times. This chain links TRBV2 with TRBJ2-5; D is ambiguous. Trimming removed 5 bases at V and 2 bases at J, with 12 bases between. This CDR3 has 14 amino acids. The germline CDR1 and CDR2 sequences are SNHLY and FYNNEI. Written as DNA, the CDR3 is TGTGCCAGCAGTCAATCTGCTACTCAAGAGACCCAGTACTTC. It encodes CASSQSATQETQYF.

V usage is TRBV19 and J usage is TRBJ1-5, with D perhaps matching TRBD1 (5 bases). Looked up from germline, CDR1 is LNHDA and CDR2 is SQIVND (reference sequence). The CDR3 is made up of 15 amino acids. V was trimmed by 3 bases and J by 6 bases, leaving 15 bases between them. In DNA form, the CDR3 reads TGTGCCAGTAGTATGAGTCTCGGGAGGGGTCAGCCCCAGCATTTT. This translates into CASSMSLGRGQPQHF.

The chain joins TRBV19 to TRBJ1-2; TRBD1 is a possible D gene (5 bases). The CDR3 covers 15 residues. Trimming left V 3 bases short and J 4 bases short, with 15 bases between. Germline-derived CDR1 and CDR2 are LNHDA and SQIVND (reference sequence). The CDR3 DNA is TGTGCCAGTAGTATTAAGTTGCAGGGAGGCTATGGCTACACCTTC. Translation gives CASSIKLQGGYGYTF.

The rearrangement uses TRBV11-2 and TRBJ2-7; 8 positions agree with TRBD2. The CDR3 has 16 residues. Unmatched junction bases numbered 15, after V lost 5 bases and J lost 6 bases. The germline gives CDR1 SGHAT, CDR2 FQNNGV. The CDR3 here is CASSAWKPGLVCEQYF. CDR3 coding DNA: TGTGCCAGCAGCGCCTGGAAACCGGGACTAGTATGCGAGCAGTACTTC.

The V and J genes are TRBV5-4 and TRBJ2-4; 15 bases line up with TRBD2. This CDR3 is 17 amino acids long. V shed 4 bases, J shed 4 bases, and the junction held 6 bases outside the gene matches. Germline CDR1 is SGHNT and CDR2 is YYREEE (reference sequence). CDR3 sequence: CASSPGLAGGSKNIQYF. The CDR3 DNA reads TGTGCCAGCAGCCCAGGACTAGCGGGGGGGAGTAAAAACATTCAGTACTTC.

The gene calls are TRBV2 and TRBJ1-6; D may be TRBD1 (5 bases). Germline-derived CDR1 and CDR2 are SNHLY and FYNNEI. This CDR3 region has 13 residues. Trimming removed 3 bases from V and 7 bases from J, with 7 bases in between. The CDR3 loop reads CASSEQGNSPLHF. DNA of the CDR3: TGTGCCAGCAGTGAGCAGGGAAATTCACCCCTCCACTTT.

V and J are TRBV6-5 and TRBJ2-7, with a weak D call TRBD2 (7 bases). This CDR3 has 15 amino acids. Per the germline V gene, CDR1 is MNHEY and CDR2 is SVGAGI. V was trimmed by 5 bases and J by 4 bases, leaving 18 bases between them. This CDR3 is CASSLGGPSTYEQYF. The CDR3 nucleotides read TGTGCCAGCAGTCTCGGGGGGCCCTCGACGTACGAGCAGTACTTC.

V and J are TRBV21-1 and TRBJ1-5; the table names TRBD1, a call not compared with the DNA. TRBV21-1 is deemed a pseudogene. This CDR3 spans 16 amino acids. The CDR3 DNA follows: TGTGCCAGCAGCCCAGCGCGGGGACAGGACAATCAGCCCCAGCATTTT. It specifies CASSPARGQDNQPQHF.

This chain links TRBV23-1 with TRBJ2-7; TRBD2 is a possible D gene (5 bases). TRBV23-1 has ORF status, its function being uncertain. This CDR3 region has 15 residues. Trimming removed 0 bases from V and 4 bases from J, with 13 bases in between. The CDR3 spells CASSQSDKGRYEQYF. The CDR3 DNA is TGCGCCAGCAGTCAATCGGATAAAGGGAGATACGAGCAGTACTTC.

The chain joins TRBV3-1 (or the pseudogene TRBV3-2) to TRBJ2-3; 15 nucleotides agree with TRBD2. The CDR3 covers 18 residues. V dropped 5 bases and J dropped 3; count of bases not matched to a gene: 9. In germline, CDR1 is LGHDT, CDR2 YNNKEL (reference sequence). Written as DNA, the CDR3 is TGTGCCAGCAGCATAGGACTAGCGGGGGGGCCAGGGACAGATACGCAGTATTTT. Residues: CASSIGLAGGPGTDTQYF.

As DNA, the CDR3 is TGTGCCAGCCAGGGGGTCGGTTACAATGAGCAGTTCTTC. Its translation: CASQGVGYNEQFF. The rearrangement joins TRBV12-3 or TRBV12-4 to TRBJ2-1, with 7 bases identical to TRBD1. The CDR3 totals 13 residues. The V segment lost 8 bases and the J segment 4 bases; nucleotides outside the gene matches: 5.

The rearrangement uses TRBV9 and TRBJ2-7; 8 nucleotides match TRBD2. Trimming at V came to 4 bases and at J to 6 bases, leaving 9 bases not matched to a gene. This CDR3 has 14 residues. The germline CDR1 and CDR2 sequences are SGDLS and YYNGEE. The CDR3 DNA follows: TGTGCCAGCAGCATGCGGGGGGCCCTAGGCGAGCAGTACTTC. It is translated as CASSMRGALGEQYF.